Here is one T cell receptor (beta chain) with its context. In the original workflow: Scientists estimated how many nucleated cells there were by amplifying reference gene primers. The repertoire was sequenced with immunoSEQ multiplex PCR; TCRdb's copy has only in-frame clones and lacks some. V and J calls and clone size are given by that table; D and trimming were obtained from the DNA. The sample lists over 200,000 clones; 85% to 90% were seen once. This specimen comes from a study of blood T cell repertoires in COVID-19. Between the trimmed V and J ends, which lost 0 bases and 2 bases, there was a span of 7 bases. Germline-derived CDR1 and CDR2 are MRHNA and SNTAGT. The CDR3 has 14 amino acids.

The TCR originated in a man in his late teens or twenties with active or convalescent COVID-19. The chain is built from TRBV6-4 and TRBJ1-2; a possible D gene is TRBD1 (5 bases). The sequencing sample was made of peripheral blood. DNA for the CDR3: TGTGCCAGCAGTGACTCGCCAGGGAACTATGGCTACACCTTC. This gives the protein CASSDSPGNYGYTF.